This TCR beta chain was found in a study of identical twins. Notes on the study in general: The more abundant beta clonotypes in cord blood had fewer insertions, and memory repertoires did not show this.

Germline CDR1 and CDR2: KGHSH and LQKENI. V was shortened by 0 bases and J by 5 bases, with 10 bases between the two germline ends. The CDR3 has 14 amino acids. A universal primer site was incorporated via template switching, and the cDNA contained unique molecular identifiers. One entry per CDR3 protein results from TCRdb running MiXCR on the 5' RACE reads. The repertoire holds around 1.7 million distinct CDR3 sequences, with more than 30% as singletons. Concerning this clonotype: The antigen is undetermined.

The chain joins TRBV18 to TRBJ1-1; no firm D call. This clonotype originated in a newborn girl in good health. The sample taken for sequencing was cord blood. The CDR3 loop is CASSPPGAGTEAFF. The CDR3 DNA follows: TGTGCCAGCTCACCACCAGGCGCGGGGACTGAAGCTTTCTTT.